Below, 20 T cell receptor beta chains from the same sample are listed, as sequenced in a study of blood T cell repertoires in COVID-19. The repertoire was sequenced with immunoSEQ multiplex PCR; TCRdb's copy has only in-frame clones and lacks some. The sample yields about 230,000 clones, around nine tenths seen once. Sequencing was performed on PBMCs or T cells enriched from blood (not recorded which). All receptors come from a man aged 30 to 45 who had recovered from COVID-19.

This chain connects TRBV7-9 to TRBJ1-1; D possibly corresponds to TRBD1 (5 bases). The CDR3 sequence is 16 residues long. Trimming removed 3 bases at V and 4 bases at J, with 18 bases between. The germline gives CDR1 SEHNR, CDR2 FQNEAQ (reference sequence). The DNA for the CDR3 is TGTGCCAGCAGCTTTTTATTGGGGCGCGATATCACTGAAGCTTTCTTT. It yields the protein CASSFLLGRDITEAFF.

The chain's CDR3 is CASSSPLAGSTDTQYF. In DNA form, the CDR3 reads TGTGCCAGCAGTTCCCCATTAGCGGGGAGCACAGATACGCAGTATTTT. The V gene is TRBV6-5, the J gene TRBJ2-3; 8 positions agree with TRBD2. Germline V lookup: CDR1 MNHEY, CDR2 SVGAGI. Trimming removed 4 bases from V and 0 bases from J; junction bases left unmatched: 6. This CDR3 spans 16 amino acids.

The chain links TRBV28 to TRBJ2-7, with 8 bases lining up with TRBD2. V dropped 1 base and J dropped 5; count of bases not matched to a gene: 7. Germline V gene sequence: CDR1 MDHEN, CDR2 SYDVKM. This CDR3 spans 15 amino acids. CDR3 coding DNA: TGTGCCAGCAGTTTATCTCGAGCGGGAGTAAACGAGCAGTACTTC. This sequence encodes CASSLSRAGVNEQYF.

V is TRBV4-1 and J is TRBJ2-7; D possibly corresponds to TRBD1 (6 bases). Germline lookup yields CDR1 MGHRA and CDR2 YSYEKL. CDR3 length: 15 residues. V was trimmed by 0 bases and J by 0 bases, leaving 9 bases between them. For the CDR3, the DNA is TGCGCCAGCAGCCAAGACGACAGGAGCTCCTACGAGCAGTACTTC. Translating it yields CASSQDDRSSYEQYF.

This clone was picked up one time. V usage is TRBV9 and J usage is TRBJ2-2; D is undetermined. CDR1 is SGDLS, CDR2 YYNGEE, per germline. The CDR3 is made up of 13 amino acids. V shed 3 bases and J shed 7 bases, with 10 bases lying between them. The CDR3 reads CASSARLDGELFF. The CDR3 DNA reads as TGTGCCAGCAGCGCGAGACTCGACGGGGAGCTGTTTTTT.

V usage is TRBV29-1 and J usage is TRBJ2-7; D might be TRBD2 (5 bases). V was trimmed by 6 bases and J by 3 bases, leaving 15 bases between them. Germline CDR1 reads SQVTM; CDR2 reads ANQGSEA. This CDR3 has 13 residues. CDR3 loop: CSVLGPTNYEQYF. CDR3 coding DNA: TGCAGCGTACTAGGGCCGACTAACTACGAGCAGTACTTC.

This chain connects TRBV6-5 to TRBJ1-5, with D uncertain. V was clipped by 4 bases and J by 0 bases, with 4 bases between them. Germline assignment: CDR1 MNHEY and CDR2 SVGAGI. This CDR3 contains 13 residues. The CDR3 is CASSLISNQPQHF. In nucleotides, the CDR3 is TGTGCCAGCAGTTTAATTAGCAATCAGCCCCAGCATTTT.

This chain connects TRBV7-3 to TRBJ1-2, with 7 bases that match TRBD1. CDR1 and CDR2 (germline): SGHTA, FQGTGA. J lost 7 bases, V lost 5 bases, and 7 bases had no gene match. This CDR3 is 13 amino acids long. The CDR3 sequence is CASSPQQGTGYTF. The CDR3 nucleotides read TGTGCCAGCAGCCCGCAACAGGGGACTGGCTACACCTTC.

The CDR3 nucleotides read TGCGCCAGCAGCCAAGAGGGACTTTCCAGCGACAATGAGCAGTTCTTC. Residues: CASSQEGLSSDNEQFF. This rearrangement joins TRBV4-1 to TRBJ2-1; possibly TRBD2 for D (6 bases). The CDR3 contains 16 residues. Germline V lookup: CDR1 MGHRA, CDR2 YSYEKL. Trimming took off 0 bases at V and 5 bases at J, with 14 bases between the two ends.

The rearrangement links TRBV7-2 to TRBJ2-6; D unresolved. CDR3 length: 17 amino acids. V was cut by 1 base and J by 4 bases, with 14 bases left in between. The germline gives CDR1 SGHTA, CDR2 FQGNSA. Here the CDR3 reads CASSLEAGPTGANVLTF. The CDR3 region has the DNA TGTGCCAGCAGCTTAGAGGCAGGTCCTACCGGGGCCAACGTCCTGACTTTC.

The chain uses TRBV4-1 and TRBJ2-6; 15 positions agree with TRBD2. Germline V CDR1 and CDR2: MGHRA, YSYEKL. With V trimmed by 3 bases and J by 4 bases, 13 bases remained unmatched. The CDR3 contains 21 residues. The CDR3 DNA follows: TGCGCCAGCAGCCAGGAGAACCCGCGGACTAGCGGGGGGGTCGGGGCCAACGTCCTGACTTTC. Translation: CASSQENPRTSGGVGANVLTF.

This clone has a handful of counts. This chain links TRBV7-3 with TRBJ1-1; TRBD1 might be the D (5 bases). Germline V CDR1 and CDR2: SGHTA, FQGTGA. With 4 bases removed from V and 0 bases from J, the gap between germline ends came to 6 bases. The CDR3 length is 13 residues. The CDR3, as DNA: TGTGCCAGCAGCTCAGGGATGAACACTGAAGCTTTCTTT. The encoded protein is CASSSGMNTEAFF.

The DNA for the CDR3 is TGTGCCAGCAGCTTAAACCCGGTACTAAACTATGGCTACACCTTC. This encodes CASSLNPVLNYGYTF. The chain joins TRBV7-3 to TRBJ1-2; D not certain. This CDR3 is 15 amino acids long. With 1 base removed from V and 2 bases from J, the gap between germline ends came to 11 bases. CDR1 SGHTA and CDR2 FQGTGA come from the germline V gene.

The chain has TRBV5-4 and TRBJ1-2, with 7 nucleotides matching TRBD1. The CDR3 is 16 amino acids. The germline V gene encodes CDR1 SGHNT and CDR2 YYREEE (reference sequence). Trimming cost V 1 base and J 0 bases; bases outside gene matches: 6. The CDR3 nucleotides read TGTGCCAGCAGCTTGCGGGGACAGCAGACTAACTATGGCTACACCTTC. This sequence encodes CASSLRGQQTNYGYTF. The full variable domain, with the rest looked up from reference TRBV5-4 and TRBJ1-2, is ETGVTQSPTHLIKTRGQQVTLRCSSQSGHNTVSWYQQALGQGPQFIFQYYREEENGRGNFPPRFSGLQFPNYSSELNVNALELDDSALYLCASSLRGQQTNYGYTFGSGTRLTVV.

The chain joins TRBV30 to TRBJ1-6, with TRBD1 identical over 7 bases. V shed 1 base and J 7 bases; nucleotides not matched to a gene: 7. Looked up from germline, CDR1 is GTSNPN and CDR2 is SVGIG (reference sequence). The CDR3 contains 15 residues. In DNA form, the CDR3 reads TGTGCCTGGAGTGGGGCGGGGACAGTGAATTCACCCCTCCACTTT. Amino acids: CAWSGAGTVNSPLHF.

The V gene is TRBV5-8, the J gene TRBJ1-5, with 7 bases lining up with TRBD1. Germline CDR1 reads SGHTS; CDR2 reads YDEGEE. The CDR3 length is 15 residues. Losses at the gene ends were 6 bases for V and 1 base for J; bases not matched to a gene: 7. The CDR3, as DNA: TGTGCCAGCACCCTTTGGGGACAGAGCAATCAGCCCCAGCATTTT. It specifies CASTLWGQSNQPQHF.

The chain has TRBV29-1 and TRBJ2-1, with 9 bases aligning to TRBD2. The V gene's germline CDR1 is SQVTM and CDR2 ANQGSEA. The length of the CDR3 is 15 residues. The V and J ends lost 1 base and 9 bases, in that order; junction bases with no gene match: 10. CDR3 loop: CSVEVLAGRGGEQFF. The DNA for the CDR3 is TGCAGCGTTGAAGTCCTAGCGGGGCGGGGTGGTGAGCAGTTCTTC.

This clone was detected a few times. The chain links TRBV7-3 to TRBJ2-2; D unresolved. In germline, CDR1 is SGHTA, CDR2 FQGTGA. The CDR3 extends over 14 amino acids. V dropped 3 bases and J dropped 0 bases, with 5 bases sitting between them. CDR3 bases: TGTGCCAGCAGCTTTAATGCGAACACCGGGGAGCTGTTTTTT. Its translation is CASSFNANTGELFF.

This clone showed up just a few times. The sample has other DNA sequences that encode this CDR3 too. DNA for the CDR3: TGCGCCAGCAGCTTACAGGGGTTTACCGGGGAGCTGTTTTTT. Its protein product is CASSLQGFTGELFF. The rearrangement links TRBV5-1 to TRBJ2-2, with TRBD1 matching 7 bases. CDR3 length equals 14 residues. Germline loops: CDR1 SGHRS, CDR2 YFSETQ. V trimming: 2 bases; J trimming: 5 bases; junction bases outside the gene matches: 3. Full variable domain (missing parts from reference TRBV5-1 and TRBJ2-2): KAGVTQTPRYLIKTRGQQVTLSCSPISGHRSVSWYQQTPGQGLQFLFEYFSETQRNKGNFPGRFSGRQFSNSRSEMNVSTLELGDSALYLCASSLQGFTGELFFGEGSRLTVL.

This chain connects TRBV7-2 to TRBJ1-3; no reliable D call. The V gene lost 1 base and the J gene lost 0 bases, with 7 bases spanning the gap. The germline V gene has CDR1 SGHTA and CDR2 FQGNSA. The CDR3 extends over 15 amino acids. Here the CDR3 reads CASSLGGGSGNTIYF. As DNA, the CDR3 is TGTGCCAGCAGCTTAGGGGGAGGCTCTGGAAACACCATATATTTT.